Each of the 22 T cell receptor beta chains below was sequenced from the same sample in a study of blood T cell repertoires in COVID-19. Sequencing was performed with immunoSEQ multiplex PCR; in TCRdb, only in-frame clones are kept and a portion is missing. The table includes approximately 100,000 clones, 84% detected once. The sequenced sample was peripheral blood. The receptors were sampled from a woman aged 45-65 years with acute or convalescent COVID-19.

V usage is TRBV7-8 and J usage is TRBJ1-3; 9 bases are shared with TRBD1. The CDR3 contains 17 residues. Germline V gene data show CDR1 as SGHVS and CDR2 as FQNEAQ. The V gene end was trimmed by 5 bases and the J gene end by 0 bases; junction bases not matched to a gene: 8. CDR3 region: CASSQRQGVYSGNTIYF. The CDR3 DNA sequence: TGTGCCAGCAGCCAAAGACAGGGGGTCTACTCTGGAAACACCATATATTTT.

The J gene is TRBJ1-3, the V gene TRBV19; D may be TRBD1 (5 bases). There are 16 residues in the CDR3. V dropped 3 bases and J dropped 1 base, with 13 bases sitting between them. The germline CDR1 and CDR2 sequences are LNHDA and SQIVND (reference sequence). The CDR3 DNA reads TGTGCCAGTAGTATCCCCATAGGGGTTTCTGGAAACACCATATATTTT. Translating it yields CASSIPIGVSGNTIYF.

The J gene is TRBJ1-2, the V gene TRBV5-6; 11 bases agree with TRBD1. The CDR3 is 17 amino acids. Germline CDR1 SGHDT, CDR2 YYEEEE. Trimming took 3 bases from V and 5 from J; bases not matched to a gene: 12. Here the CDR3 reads CASSSSGQGAGRYGYTF. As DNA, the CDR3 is TGTGCCAGCAGCTCGAGCGGACAGGGGGCAGGTCGTTATGGCTACACCTTC.

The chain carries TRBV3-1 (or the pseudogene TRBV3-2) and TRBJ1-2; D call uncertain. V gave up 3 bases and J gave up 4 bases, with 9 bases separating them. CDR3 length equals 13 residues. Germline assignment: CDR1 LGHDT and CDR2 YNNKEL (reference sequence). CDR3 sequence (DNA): TGTGCCAGCAGCCAGATACAGAGCTATGGCTACACCTTC. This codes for CASSQIQSYGYTF.

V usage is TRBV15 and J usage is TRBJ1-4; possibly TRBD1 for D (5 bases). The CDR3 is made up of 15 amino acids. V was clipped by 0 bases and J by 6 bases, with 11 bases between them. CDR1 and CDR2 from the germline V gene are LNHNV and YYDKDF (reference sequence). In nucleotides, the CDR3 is TGTGCCACCAGCAGAGATTTGGGGCCCGATGAAAAACTGTTTTTT. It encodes CATSRDLGPDEKLFF.

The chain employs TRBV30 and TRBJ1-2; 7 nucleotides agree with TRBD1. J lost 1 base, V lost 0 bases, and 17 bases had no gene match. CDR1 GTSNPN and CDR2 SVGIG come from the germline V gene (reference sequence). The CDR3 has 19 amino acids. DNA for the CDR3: TGTGCCTGGAGTGTCCCCACTACAGGGGCAATCAACCTTAACTATGGCTACACCTTC. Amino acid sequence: CAWSVPTTGAINLNYGYTF. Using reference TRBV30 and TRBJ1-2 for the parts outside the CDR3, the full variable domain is SQTIHQWPATLVQPVGSPLSLECTVEGTSNPNLYWYRQAAGRGLQLLFYSVGIGQISSEVPQNLSASRPQDRQFILSSKKLLLSDSGFYLCAWSVPTTGAINLNYGYTFGSGTRLTVV.

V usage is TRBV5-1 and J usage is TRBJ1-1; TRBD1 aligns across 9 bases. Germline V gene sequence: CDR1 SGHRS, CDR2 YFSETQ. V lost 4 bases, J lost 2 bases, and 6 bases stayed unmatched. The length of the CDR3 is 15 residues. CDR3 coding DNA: TGCGCCAGCAGCCCGACAGGGGGAATCAACACTGAAGCTTTCTTT. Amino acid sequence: CASSPTGGINTEAFF.

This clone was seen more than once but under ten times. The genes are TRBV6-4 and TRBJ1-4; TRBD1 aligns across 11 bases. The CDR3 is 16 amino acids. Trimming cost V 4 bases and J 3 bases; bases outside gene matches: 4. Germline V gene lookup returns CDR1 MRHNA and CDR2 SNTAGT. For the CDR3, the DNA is TGTGCCAGCAGTGGGGGACAGGGGGGTTCTAATGAAAAACTGTTTTTT. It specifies CASSGGQGGSNEKLFF.

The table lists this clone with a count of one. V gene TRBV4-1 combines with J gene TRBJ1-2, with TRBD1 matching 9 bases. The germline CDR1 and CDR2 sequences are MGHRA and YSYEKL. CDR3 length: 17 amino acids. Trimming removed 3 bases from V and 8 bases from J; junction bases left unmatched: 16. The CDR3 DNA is TGCGCCAGCAGCCAGGAGGGACAGGGATTGCGCAGGGGCGGCTACACCTTC. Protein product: CASSQEGQGLRRGGYTF.

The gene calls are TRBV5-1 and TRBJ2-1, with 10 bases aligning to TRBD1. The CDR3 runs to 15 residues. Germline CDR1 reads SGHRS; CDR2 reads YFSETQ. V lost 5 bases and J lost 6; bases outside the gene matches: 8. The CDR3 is CASRVTGQGSNEQFF. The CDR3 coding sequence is TGCGCCAGCAGGGTTACGGGACAGGGGTCCAATGAGCAGTTCTTC.

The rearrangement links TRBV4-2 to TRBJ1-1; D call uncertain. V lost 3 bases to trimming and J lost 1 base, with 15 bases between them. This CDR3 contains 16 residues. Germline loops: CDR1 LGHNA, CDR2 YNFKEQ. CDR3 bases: TGTGCCAGCAGCCAGTCCGGGTGGGTTGGGAACACTGAAGCTTTCTTT. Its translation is CASSQSGWVGNTEAFF.

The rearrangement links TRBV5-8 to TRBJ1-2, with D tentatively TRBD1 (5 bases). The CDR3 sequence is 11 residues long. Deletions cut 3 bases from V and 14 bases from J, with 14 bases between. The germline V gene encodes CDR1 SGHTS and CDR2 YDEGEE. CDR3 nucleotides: TGTGCCAGCAGCTCCCGACGGGACTCAACCTTC. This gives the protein CASSSRRDSTF.

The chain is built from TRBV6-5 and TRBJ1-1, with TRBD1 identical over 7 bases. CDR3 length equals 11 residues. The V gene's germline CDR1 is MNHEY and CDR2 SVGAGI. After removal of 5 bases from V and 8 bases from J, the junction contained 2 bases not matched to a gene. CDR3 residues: CASSLQGEAFF. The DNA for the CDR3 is TGTGCCAGCAGTCTACAGGGGGAAGCTTTCTTT.

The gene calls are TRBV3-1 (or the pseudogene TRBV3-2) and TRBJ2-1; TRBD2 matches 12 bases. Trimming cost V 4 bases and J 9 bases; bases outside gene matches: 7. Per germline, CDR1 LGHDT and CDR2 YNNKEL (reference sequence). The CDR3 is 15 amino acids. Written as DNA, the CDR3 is TGTGCCAGCAGCCTTTCTAGCGGGGGGGCGGTTGAGCAGTTCTTC. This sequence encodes CASSLSSGGAVEQFF.

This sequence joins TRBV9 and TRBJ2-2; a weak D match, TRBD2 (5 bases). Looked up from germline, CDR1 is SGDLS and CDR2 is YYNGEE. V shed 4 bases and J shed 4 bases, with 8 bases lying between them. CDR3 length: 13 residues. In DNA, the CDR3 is TGTGCCAGCAGCACCGGACTCACCGGGGAGCTGTTTTTT. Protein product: CASSTGLTGELFF.

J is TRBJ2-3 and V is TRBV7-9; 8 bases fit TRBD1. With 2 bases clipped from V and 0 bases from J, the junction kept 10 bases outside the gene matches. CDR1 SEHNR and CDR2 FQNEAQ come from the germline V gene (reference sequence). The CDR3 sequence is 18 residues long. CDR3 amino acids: CASSLSWGRTGSTDTQYF. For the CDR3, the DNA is TGTGCCAGCAGCTTATCTTGGGGCCGGACAGGGAGCACAGATACGCAGTATTTT.

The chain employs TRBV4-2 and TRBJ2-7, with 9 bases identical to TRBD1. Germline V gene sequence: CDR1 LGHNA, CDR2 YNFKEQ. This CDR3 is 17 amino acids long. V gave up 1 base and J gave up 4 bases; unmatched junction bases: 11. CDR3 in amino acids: CASSQVPGPGQGYEQYF. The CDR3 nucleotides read TGTGCCAGCAGCCAAGTCCCCGGCCCCGGACAGGGGTACGAGCAGTACTTC.

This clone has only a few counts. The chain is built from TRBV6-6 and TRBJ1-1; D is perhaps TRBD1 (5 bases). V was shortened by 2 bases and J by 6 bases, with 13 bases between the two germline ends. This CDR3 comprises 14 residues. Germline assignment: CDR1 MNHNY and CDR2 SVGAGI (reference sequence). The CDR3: CASSYGQGRPEAFF. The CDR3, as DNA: TGTGCCAGCAGTTACGGTCAGGGAAGGCCTGAAGCTTTCTTT.

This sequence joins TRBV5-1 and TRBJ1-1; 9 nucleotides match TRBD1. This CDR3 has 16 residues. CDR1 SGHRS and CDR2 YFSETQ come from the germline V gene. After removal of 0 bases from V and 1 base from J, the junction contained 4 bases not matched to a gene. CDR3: CASSLDPGQGNTEAFF. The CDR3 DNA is TGCGCCAGCAGCTTGGATCCGGGACAGGGGAACACTGAAGCTTTCTTT.

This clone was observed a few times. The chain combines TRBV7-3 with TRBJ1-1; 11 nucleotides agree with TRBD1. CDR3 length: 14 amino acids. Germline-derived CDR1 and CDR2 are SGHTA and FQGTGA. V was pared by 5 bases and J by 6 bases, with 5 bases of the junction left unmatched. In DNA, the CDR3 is TGTGCCAGCAGCCCACAGGGACAGGGGGCTGAAGCTTTCTTT. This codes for CASSPQGQGAEAFF.

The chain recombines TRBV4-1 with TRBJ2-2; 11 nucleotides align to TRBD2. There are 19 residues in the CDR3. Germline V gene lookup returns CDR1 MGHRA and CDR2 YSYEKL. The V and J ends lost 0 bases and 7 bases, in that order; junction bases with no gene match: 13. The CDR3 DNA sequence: TGCGCCAGCAGCCAAGAGGAGGAGAATAGCGGGGGGGCAGACGGGGAGCTGTTTTTT. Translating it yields CASSQEEENSGGADGELFF.

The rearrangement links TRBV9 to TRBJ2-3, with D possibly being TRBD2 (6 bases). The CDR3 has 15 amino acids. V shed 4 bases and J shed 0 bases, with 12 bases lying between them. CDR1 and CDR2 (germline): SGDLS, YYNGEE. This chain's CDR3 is CASSPQAGSTDTQYF. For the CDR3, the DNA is TGTGCCAGCAGCCCCCAGGCGGGGAGCACAGATACGCAGTATTTT.